This entry is about one T cell receptor (beta chain). Antigen unknown. Here immunoSEQ multiplex PCR was the method, and the copy in TCRdb shows in-frame clones only, minus some. This table holds more than 50,000 clones, 81% found once. The record originates from a study of vaccination effects on CD4 cells after COVID-19. Study at large: Vaccine administered to participants consisted of two doses of either BNT162b2 or mRNA-1273.

Study results and caveats: Marked contraction was observed in infection-induced and vaccine-induced clones late after vaccination.

From germline, CDR1 is SQVTM and CDR2 ANQGSEA. V trimming: 1 base; J trimming: 4 bases; junction bases outside the gene matches: 9. CDR3 length: 16 amino acids. The ViraFEST assay expanded antigen-specific CD4+ T cells with viral peptide pools before sequencing. An approximately ten-day culture period preceded the isolation of CD4+ T cells. Prior SARS-CoV-2 infection was absent in the vaccine recipients, as shown by negative nucleocapsid antibodies. On day 3 and again on day 7, half the medium was replaced with IL-2 medium. Source: CD4+ T cells from PBMCs cultured with HCoV-229E spike peptides, taken before COVID-19 vaccination. V is TRBV29-1 and J is TRBJ2-3; TRBD2 matches 9 bases. The TCR was taken from a human donor who received a COVID-19 vaccine. The CDR3 DNA reads as TGCAGCGTTGAAGGTACATATAGCGGGGGCTCAGATACGCAGTATTTT. It is translated as CSVEGTYSGGSDTQYF.